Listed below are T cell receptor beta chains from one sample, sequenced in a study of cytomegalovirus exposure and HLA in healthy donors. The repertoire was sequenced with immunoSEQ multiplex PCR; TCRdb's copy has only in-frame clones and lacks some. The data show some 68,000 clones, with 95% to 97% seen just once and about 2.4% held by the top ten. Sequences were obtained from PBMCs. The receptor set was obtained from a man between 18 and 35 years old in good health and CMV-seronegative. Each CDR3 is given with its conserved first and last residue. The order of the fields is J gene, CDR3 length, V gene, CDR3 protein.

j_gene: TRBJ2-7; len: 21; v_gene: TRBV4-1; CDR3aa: CASSQDKGFPAGATISYEQYF
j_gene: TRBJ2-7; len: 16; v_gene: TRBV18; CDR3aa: CASSQGGNVITYEQYF
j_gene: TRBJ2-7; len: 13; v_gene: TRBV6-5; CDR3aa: CASSEGRQVEQYF
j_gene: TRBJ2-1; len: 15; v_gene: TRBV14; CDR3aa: CASSQWTSGYNEQFF
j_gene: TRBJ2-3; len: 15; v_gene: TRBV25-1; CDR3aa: CASSEAGYDTDTQYF
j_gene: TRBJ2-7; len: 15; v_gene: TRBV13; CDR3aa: CASSLGASGSYEQYF
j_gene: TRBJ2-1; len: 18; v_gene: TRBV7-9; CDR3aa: CASTTTLTGASSYNEQFF
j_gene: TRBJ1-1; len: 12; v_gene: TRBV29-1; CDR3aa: CSVVKGDTEAFF
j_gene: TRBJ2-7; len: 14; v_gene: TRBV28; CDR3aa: CASTVGGRGYEQYF
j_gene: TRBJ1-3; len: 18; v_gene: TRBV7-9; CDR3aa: CASTPDRRPAHSGNTIYF
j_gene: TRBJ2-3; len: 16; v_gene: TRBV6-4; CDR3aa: CASSDLAGGSTDTQYF
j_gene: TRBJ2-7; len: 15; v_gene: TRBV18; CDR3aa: CASSPPQGTPYEQYF
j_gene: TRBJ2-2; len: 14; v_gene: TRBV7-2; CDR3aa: CASSPSTDPGELFF
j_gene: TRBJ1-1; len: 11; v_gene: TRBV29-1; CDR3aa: CSGLLNTEAFF